The entry that follows covers one T cell receptor (beta chain) sequence. What it recognizes is unknown. The source of the sample is a study of cytomegalovirus exposure and HLA in healthy donors. Whole-study context: An early release of data contained 70 million to 95 million unique TCRs, which came from HLA-typed donors. Regarding the study as a whole: Follow-up analysis seemed to connect common viral pathogens with several of the most significant clusters identified.

PCR used 60 Vbeta primers and 13 Jbeta primers. The assay was immunoSEQ multiplex PCR, and TCRdb's table has in-frame clones only and misses some. The data contain roughly 200,000 clones, roughly 80% of them singletons. V lost 1 base and J 0 bases, leaving 13 bases between the germline ends. In germline, CDR1 is SGHTA, CDR2 FQGTGA. The CDR3 consists of 16 residues. The specimen sequenced was PBMCs. The source of this sequence is a man aged 25 to 45 in good health and CMV-seronegative. V and J are TRBV7-3 and TRBJ2-7, with unresolved D. The CDR3 reads CASSLIHGPSSYEQYF. The CDR3 DNA reads as TGTGCCAGCAGCTTAATTCATGGGCCCAGCTCCTACGAGCAGTACTTC. Looking up the rest from reference TRBV7-3 and TRBJ2-7 gives the full variable domain: GAGVSQTPSNKVTEKGKYVELRCDPISGHTALYWYRQSLGQGPEFLIYFQGTGAADDSGLPNDRFFAVRPEGSVSTLKIQRTERGDSAVYLCASSLIHGPSSYEQYFGPGTRLTVT.